The TCR beta chain described here comes from a study of T cells after yellow fever vaccination. CDR1 is SGHVS, CDR2 FQNEAQ, per germline. Trimming cost V 2 bases and J 7 bases, with 15 bases left between them. The CDR3 runs 14 residues. Each CDR3 protein gets one entry after TCRdb re-called the 5' RACE reads with MiXCR. The sample yields 500,000 to 550,000 distinct CDR3 sequences, 20% to 25% seen once. Broader study findings: Boosting was followed by the reappearance of most primary-vaccination clones (just under 98% CD4, about 88% CD8).

With regard to this clonotype: What it binds is unknown.

The sequence came from a young man who received the YFV17D yellow fever vaccine. Specimen: PBMCs, collected more than 20 days after the first yellow fever vaccination. The chain couples TRBV7-8 to TRBJ2-7; D may correspond to TRBD1 or TRBD2 (5 bases each). CDR3 sequence reads: CASSLSKGRGEQYV. The DNA for the CDR3 is TGTGCCAGCAGCTTATCGAAGGGACGGGGAGAGCAGTACGTC.